This T cell receptor beta chain was sequenced for a study of T cells in Graves' hyperthyroidism and ophthalmopathy. What was amplified from RNA transcripts were TCR beta CDR3 regions. A set of HTBI primers served as the primers for a first-round RT-PCR of the TCR CDR3. In TCRdb, the multiplex PCR reads were re-called with MiXCR into one record per CDR3 protein. Here the sample spans 200,000 to 250,000 distinct CDR3 sequences, less than 20% being singletons. There are many counts of this clonotype. The germline V and J ends were trimmed by 5 bases and 9 bases, with 12 bases remaining between them. This CDR3 contains 12 residues. The V gene's germline CDR1 is LNHNV and CDR2 YYDKDF (reference sequence).

The clonotype was recovered from a woman aged 18-35 years with Graves' ophthalmopathy. The sequenced sample consisted of blood. This chain joins TRBV15 and TRBJ2-3; D tentatively fits TRBD1 or TRBD2 (5 bases each). CDR3 amino acids: CATSGGVPTQYF. The CDR3 DNA reads as TGTGCCACCAGCGGGGGAGTCCCGACGCAGTATTTT.